The source of this T cell receptor beta chain is a study of blood T cell repertoires in COVID-19. Germline V lookup: CDR1 LNHDA, CDR2 SQIVND (reference sequence). The CDR3 covers 15 residues. J gave up 10 bases and V 4 bases, and 9 bases lay outside the gene matches. Generated by immunoSEQ multiplex PCR, the TCRdb table keeps only in-frame clones and is missing some. The sample shows some 150,000 clones, 78% of them seen only once. This clonotype was sampled from a woman aged 50 to 60 who had recovered from COVID-19. Sequencing was performed on PBMCs or T cells enriched from blood (not recorded which). The chain joins TRBV19 to TRBJ1-6; 8 bases are shared with TRBD1. The DNA for the CDR3 is TGTGCCAGTAGTACCGGACAGGGAGTAGGGTCACCCCTCCACTTT. It yields the protein CASSTGQGVGSPLHF.